This TCR beta chain was recovered during a study of T cell responses to AZD1222 COVID-19 vaccine. Study in general: Samples with a second dose at about 4 or about 12 weeks were pooled together. Study-wide results and limits: CD4 TCRs associated with vaccination spanned spike, dominating at 160-218 and 743-854. Reports say nearly half of spike-specific TCRs go after unmutated variant regions. White British donors predominated, females outnumbered males, and clonal diversity was possibly underestimated.

Concerning this clone: Its antigen is as yet unknown.

Clones were read by immunoSEQ multiplex PCR, and TCRdb kept only the in-frame ones, dropping some. Of 150,000 to 200,000 clones in the sample, about 86% were seen once. This clonotype originated in an adult in good health. This specimen consisted of peripheral blood, obtained on day 0 of AZD1222 vaccination.

The CDR3 region is CASSVPLAGENTGELFF. CDR3 nucleotide sequence: TGTGCCAGCAGCGTCCCCCTGGCGGGAGAGAACACCGGGGAGCTGTTTTTT. The J gene is TRBJ2-2, the V gene TRBV9; TRBD2 matches 7 bases. In germline, CDR1 is SGDLS, CDR2 YYNGEE. V dropped 2 bases and J dropped 1; count of bases not matched to a gene: 8. This CDR3 contains 17 residues.